This TCR beta chain was documented in a study of T cell responses to AZD1222 COVID-19 vaccine. Study context: Recipients boosted at about 4 weeks or about 12 weeks are pooled.

Study-level points and caveats: Nearly half of spike-specific TCRs reportedly target unmutated variant regions. Spike-specific TCRs gained breadth and depth after people received two AZD1222 doses. Vaccine-associated CD4 TCRs spanned spike, dominant at 160-218 and 743-854.

This clone was seen only once. Its antigen remains unknown. Libraries were prepared by immunoSEQ multiplex PCR; TCRdb keeps only in-frame clonotypes and omits some of them. The sample shows about 120,000 clones, about 87% of them seen only once. The sequencing used peripheral blood, collected on day 0 of AZD1222 vaccination. The clonotype originates from an adult in good health.

Written as DNA, the CDR3 is TGTGCCAGTAGCTTAATCGGGGGCCAAGCAGATACGCAGTATTTT. It codes for CASSLIGGQADTQYF. The chain recombines TRBV19 with TRBJ2-3; tentatively, D is TRBD1 or TRBD2 (6 bases each). This CDR3 comprises 15 residues. V was cut by 6 bases and J by 4 bases, with 17 bases left in between. Germline loops: CDR1 LNHDA, CDR2 SQIVND (reference sequence).